A single sample is the source of the 7 T cell receptor beta chains below, sequenced in a study of OX40 agonist ivuxolimab in advanced cancers. Only in-frame clones appear in the TCRdb table, and some are missing; sequencing was by immunoSEQ multiplex PCR. This table has more than 6,000 clones, approximately 80% appearing once. The sequenced sample was CD4+ or CD8+ T cells sorted from blood, obtained in a trial of the OX40 agonist ivuxolimab. These TCRs come from an adult with an advanced solid tumor such as melanoma, head and neck, liver or kidney cancer.

The rearrangement links TRBV6-5 to TRBJ2-7; 10 bases match TRBD1. Trimming cost V 6 bases and J 3 bases; bases outside gene matches: 8. CDR3 length: 15 amino acids. The germline V gene has CDR1 MNHEY and CDR2 SVGAGI. DNA of the CDR3: TGTGCCAGCAGCCTTCGTAGGACAGGGGGCTACGAGCAGTACTTC. Encoded protein: CASSLRRTGGYEQYF.

This CDR3 is CSVAPPGVANYGYTF. CDR3 coding DNA: TGCAGCGTTGCCCCCCCGGGGGTAGCTAACTATGGCTACACCTTC. V and J are TRBV29-1 and TRBJ1-2, with D tentatively TRBD1 (5 bases). The CDR3 consists of 15 residues. Trimming took 4 bases from V and 0 from J, leaving 15 bases between them. Germline assignment: CDR1 SQVTM and CDR2 ANQGSEA.

The chain links TRBV29-1 to TRBJ1-4, with a weak D call TRBD1 (6 bases). CDR1 is SQVTM, CDR2 ANQGSEA, per germline. CDR3 size: 12 residues. Trimming left V 3 bases short and J 8 bases short, with 10 bases between. CDR3 loop: CSVEEGQEKLFF. The CDR3 DNA is TGCAGCGTTGAGGAGGGACAAGAAAAACTGTTTTTT.

V gene TRBV6-5 combines with J gene TRBJ2-7; TRBD1 matches at 12 bases. J gave up 6 bases and V 6 bases, and 6 bases lay outside the gene matches. Germline assignment: CDR1 MNHEY and CDR2 SVGAGI. CDR3 size: 14 residues. In DNA, the CDR3 is TGTGCCAGCAGCGCCGGGACAGGGGGCCGCGAGCAGTACTTC. Translating it yields CASSAGTGGREQYF.

CDR3 protein: CASSIGQGMNTEAFF. The CDR3 region has the DNA TGTGCCAGTAGTATAGGACAGGGGATGAACACTGAAGCTTTCTTT. This chain uses TRBV19 with TRBJ1-1; 8 bases line up with TRBD1. Germline CDR1 LNHDA, CDR2 SQIVND (reference sequence). This CDR3 is built from 15 residues. V lost 1 base to trimming and J lost 0 bases; unmatched junction nucleotides: 1. Full variable domain (remainder filled in from reference TRBV19 and TRBJ1-1): DGGITQSPKYLFRKEGQNVTLSCEQNLNHDAMYWYRQDPGQGLRLIYYSQIVNDFQKGDIAEGYSVSREKKESFPLTVTSAQKNPTAFYLCASSIGQGMNTEAFFGQGTRLTVV.

The CDR3 is CASSLISGGYEQYF. The CDR3 DNA is TGTGCCAGCAGCTTAATTAGCGGGGGCTACGAGCAGTACTTC. The V gene is TRBV7-6, the J gene TRBJ2-7, with 9 bases that match TRBD2. There are 14 residues in the CDR3. Germline V CDR1 and CDR2: SGHVS, FNYEAQ. V lost 2 bases and J lost 3; bases outside the gene matches: 2.

The rearrangement links TRBV5-6 to TRBJ2-3, with D perhaps assigned TRBD1 or TRBD2 (5 bases each). The CDR3 sequence is 16 residues long. Germline loops: CDR1 SGHDT, CDR2 YYEEEE. Trimming removed 4 bases at V and 7 bases at J, with 22 bases between. The CDR3 loop reads CASSPFRGAQQHTQYF. In DNA, the CDR3 is TGTGCCAGCAGCCCCTTTAGAGGGGCTCAACAACATACGCAGTATTTT. The full variable domain, rest sourced from reference TRBV5-6 and TRBJ2-3, is DAGVTQSPTHLIKTRGQQVTLRCSPKSGHDTVSWYQQALGQGPQFIFQYYEEEERQRGNFPDRFSGHQFPNYSSELNVNALLLGDSALYLCASSPFRGAQQHTQYFGPGTRLTVL.